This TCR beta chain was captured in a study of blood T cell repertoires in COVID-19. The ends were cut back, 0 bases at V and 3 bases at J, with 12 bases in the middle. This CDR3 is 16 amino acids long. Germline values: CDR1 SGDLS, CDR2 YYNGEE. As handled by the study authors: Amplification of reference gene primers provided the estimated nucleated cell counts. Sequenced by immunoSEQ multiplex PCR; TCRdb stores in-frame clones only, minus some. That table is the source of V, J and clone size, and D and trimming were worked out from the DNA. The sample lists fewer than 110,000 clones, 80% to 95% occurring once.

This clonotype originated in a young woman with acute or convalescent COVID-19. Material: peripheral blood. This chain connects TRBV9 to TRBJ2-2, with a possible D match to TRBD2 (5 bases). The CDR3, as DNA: TGTGCCAGCAGCGTAGGGGCTAGCTCGGACACCGGGGAGCTGTTTTTT. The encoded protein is CASSVGASSDTGELFF.